The 12 T cell receptor beta chains presented below share a single source sample, sequenced in a study of T cells in Graves' hyperthyroidism and ophthalmopathy. TCR beta CDR3 sequences were amplified from RNA transcripts. First-round RT-PCR with HTBI primers amplified the TCR CDR3 region. TCRdb called the multiplex PCR reads again in MiXCR, with one record for every CDR3 protein. The profile shows a few hundred thousand distinct CDR3 sequences, roughly 20% of them singletons. The sequenced sample consisted of blood. The receptors originated from a man between 18 and 29 years old with Graves' hyperthyroidism.

This clonotype was seen ten or more times. This sequence joins TRBV6-5 and TRBJ1-5; D not certain. The V end lost 2 bases, the J end lost 3 bases, and 5 bases lay between the germline ends. Germline V gene sequence: CDR1 MNHEY, CDR2 SVGAGI. This CDR3 comprises 13 residues. CDR3 amino acids: CASSYGYNQPQHF. The CDR3 DNA sequence: TGTGCCAGCAGTTACGGGTACAATCAGCCCCAGCATTTT.

This clonotype was seen many times. The chain couples TRBV11-3 to TRBJ1-1; tentative D call: TRBD1 (5 bases). The CDR3 extends over 14 amino acids. Germline values: CDR1 SGHNT, CDR2 YENEEA. V was shortened by 4 bases and J by 10 bases, with 19 bases between the two germline ends. As DNA, the CDR3 is TGTGCCAGCAGCTGGAACTCGGCGGACACGAGAGCTTTCTTT. This translates into CASSWNSADTRAFF.

The chain uses TRBV12-3 or TRBV12-4 and TRBJ2-7; 13 bases match TRBD2. The CDR3 is 15 amino acids. After removal of 4 bases from V and 5 bases from J, the junction contained 5 bases not matched to a gene. CDR3 sequence: CASSYLGTSGDEQYF. CDR3 DNA sequence: TGTGCCAGCAGTTACCTTGGGACTAGCGGGGACGAGCAGTACTTC.

This chain uses TRBV11-2 with TRBJ2-7, with D uncertain. The CDR3 consists of 13 residues. V lost 3 bases and J 4 bases, leaving 10 bases between the germline ends. Germline assignment: CDR1 SGHAT and CDR2 FQNNGV. This CDR3 reads CASSFGSNYEQYF. CDR3 in DNA: TGTGCCAGCAGCTTTGGCAGCAATTACGAGCAGTACTTC. The entire variable domain, with the rest obtained from reference TRBV11-2 and TRBJ2-7, is as follows: EAGVAQSPRYKIIEKRQSVAFWCNPISGHATLYWYQQILGQGPKLLIQFQNNGVVDDSQLPKDRFSAERLKGVDSTLKIQPAKLEDSAVYLCASSFGSNYEQYFGPGTRLTVT.

This chain uses TRBV9 with TRBJ1-1; D may be TRBD1 (5 bases). The length of the CDR3 is 14 residues. The germline V and J ends were trimmed by 3 bases and 5 bases, with 14 bases remaining between them. CDR1 is SGDLS, CDR2 YYNGEE, per germline. Written as DNA, the CDR3 is TGTGCCAGCAGCGCCTCAGGGTTGGAGACTGAAGCTTTCTTT. Residues: CASSASGLETEAFF.

V gene TRBV11-2 combines with J gene TRBJ1-2, with D possibly matching TRBD1 (6 bases). The CDR3 runs to 18 residues. Germline CDR1 SGHAT, CDR2 FQNNGV. Trimming shortened V by 4 bases and J by 4 bases, and 25 bases separated the two germline ends. DNA of the CDR3: TGTGCCAGCAGCTCCACAGGGAGGAAGAGAAAAGAAACCTATGGCTACACCTTC. Translating it yields CASSSTGRKRKETYGYTF.

The table lists this clonotype with a few counts. The chain links TRBV6-5 to TRBJ2-2; tentative D call: TRBD1 (6 bases). With 0 bases removed from V and 5 bases from J, the gap between germline ends came to 13 bases. The CDR3 is made up of 16 amino acids. Per germline, CDR1 MNHEY and CDR2 SVGAGI. The CDR3 region is CASSYSNPRGTGELFF. The CDR3 DNA reads as TGTGCCAGCAGTTACTCGAACCCCAGGGGAACCGGGGAGCTGTTTTTT.

The sample holds one count of this clonotype. V usage is TRBV6-2 or TRBV6-3 and J usage is TRBJ1-2; the D gene is possibly TRBD1 (5 bases). V was pared by 7 bases and J by 1 base, with 19 bases between. Germline V gene sequence: CDR1 MNHEY, CDR2 SVGEGT. This CDR3 spans 16 amino acids. The CDR3 DNA reads TGTGCCAGCACTGCCACAACGGGGCCGGGTAACTATGGCTACACCTTC. Translating gives CASTATTGPGNYGYTF.

The sample holds a few counts of this clonotype. The chain has TRBV5-1 and TRBJ1-1; no definite D call. Trimming cost V 2 bases and J 8 bases, with 19 bases left between them. The V gene's germline CDR1 is SGHRS and CDR2 YFSETQ. The CDR3 spans 15 residues. This chain's CDR3 is CASSFAPSRFGEAFF. The CDR3 DNA reads TGCGCCAGCAGCTTTGCCCCTTCACGGTTTGGAGAAGCTTTCTTT.

The V and J genes are TRBV11-3 and TRBJ2-7, with unresolved D. V shed 0 bases and J shed 0 bases, with 6 bases lying between them. Germline V lookup: CDR1 SGHNT, CDR2 YENEEA. The CDR3 is 14 amino acids. This CDR3 is CASSLDGFSYEQYF. In DNA form, the CDR3 reads TGTGCCAGCAGCTTAGATGGGTTCTCCTACGAGCAGTACTTC.

In this sample, this clonotype turned up many times. The chain combines TRBV30 with TRBJ2-5; no definite D call. This CDR3 spans 11 amino acids. Germline V lookup: CDR1 GTSNPN, CDR2 SVGIG (reference sequence). Trimming took off 1 base at V and 7 bases at J, with 7 bases between the two ends. The CDR3 loop reads CAWSAAVTQYF. CDR3 nucleotides: TGTGCCTGGAGTGCAGCTGTGACCCAGTACTTC.

This clonotype was observed many times. This chain's CDR3 is CSARAGGASKDGYTF. The CDR3 DNA follows: TGCAGTGCTAGAGCGGGGGGGGCGTCAAAGGATGGCTACACCTTC. This chain uses TRBV20-1 with TRBJ1-2; D possibly corresponds to TRBD1 (6 bases). Per the germline V gene, CDR1 is DFQATT and CDR2 is SNEGSKA (reference sequence). V lost 1 base and J 6 bases, leaving 18 bases between the germline ends. The CDR3 has 15 amino acids.